This TCR beta chain was sequenced in a study of blood T cell repertoires in COVID-19. Study summary: Samples came from the United States, Italy and Spain, spanning acute and convalescent COVID-19. From T cells, B-cell-depleted T cells, or PBMCs came the material, which was cDNA or gDNA.

The V gene lost 2 bases and the J gene lost 2 bases, with 5 bases spanning the gap. This CDR3 is 13 amino acids long. CDR1 SGHRS and CDR2 YFSETQ come from the germline V gene. Enrolment of Seattle patients took place during active infection, and they were followed longitudinally. Authors' data handling: Cell counts per sample came from amplifying reference gene primers. Profiling relied on immunoSEQ multiplex PCR, and the TCRdb table lists in-frame clones only, not all of them. The V and J calls and clone size come from that table; D and trimming were worked out from the DNA. The sample records approximately 80,000 clones, about 85% being singletons.

The V call is TRBV5-1, the J call TRBJ1-5; D remains ambiguous. The receptor was isolated from a woman of 80 years or more with COVID-19, enrolled during active disease. The sequenced material came from peripheral blood. CDR3 sequence (DNA): TGCGCCAGCAGCTTAAGAGGCAATCAGCCCCAGCATTTT. It yields the protein CASSLRGNQPQHF.